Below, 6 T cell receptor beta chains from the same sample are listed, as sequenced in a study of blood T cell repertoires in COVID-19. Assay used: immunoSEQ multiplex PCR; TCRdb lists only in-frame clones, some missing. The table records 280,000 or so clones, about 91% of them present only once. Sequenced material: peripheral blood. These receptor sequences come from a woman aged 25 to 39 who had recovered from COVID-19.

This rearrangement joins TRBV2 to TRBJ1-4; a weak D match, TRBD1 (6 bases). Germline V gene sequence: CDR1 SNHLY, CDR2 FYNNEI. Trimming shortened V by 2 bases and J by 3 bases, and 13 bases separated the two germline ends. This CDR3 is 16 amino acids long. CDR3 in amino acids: CASSEQAGDPNEKLFF. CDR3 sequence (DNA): TGTGCCAGCAGTGAACAGGCAGGGGACCCTAATGAAAAACTGTTTTTT.

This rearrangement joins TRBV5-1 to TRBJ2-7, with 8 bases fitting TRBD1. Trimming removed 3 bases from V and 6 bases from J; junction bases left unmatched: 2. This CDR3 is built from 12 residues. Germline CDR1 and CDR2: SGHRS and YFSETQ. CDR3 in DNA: TGCGCCAGCAGCTCAGGGGGCGGCGAGCAGTACTTC. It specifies CASSSGGGEQYF.

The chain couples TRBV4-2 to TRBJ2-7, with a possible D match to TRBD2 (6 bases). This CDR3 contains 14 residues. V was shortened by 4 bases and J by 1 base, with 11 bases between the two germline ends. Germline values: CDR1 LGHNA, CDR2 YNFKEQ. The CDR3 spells CASSRGAVSYEQYF. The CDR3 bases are TGTGCCAGCAGCCGCGGGGCTGTTTCCTACGAGCAGTACTTC.

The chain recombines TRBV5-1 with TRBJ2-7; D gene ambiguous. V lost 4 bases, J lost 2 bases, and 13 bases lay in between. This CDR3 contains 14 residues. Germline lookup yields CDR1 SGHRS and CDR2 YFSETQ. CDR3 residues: CASSAGGGTYEQYF. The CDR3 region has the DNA TGCGCCAGCAGCGCCGGCGGCGGTACCTACGAGCAGTACTTC.

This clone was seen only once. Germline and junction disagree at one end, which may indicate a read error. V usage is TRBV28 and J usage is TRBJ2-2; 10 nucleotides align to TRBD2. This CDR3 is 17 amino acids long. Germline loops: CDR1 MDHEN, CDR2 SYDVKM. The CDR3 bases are TGTGCCAGCAGTCTATGGGGGAGCGGGGGGGCCCCCGGGGAGCTGTTTTTT. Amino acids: CASSLWGSGGAPGELFF.

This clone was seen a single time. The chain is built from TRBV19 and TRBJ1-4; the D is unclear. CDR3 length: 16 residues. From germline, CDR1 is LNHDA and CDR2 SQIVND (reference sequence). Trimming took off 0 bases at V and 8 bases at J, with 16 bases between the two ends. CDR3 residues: CASSIDPRPSREKLFF. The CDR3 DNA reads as TGTGCCAGTAGTATAGATCCGCGGCCCAGCAGAGAAAAACTGTTTTTT. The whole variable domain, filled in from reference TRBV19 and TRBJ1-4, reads DGGITQSPKYLFRKEGQNVTLSCEQNLNHDAMYWYRQDPGQGLRLIYYSQIVNDFQKGDIAEGYSVSREKKESFPLTVTSAQKNPTAFYLCASSIDPRPSREKLFFGSGTQLSVL.